The T cell receptor (beta chain) described here comes from a study of blood T cell repertoires in COVID-19. Study-wide context: COVID-19 samples, acute and convalescent, were from the United States, Italy and Spain.

The assay was immunoSEQ multiplex PCR, and TCRdb's table has in-frame clones only and misses some. Altogether about 240,000 clones are present, around 86% being singletons, with the ten largest covering approximately 3.5%. Adults between roughly 18 and 89 years of age took part from 24 US areas. This sequence originates from a woman aged 40 to 50 with acute COVID-19. Material: PBMCs or T cells enriched from blood (not recorded which).

The CDR3 sequence: CASSAWTGRYTEAFF. The CDR3 DNA reads as TGTGCCAGCAGCGCCTGGACAGGGAGGTACACTGAAGCTTTCTTT. This chain links TRBV14 with TRBJ1-1, with TRBD1 identical over 8 bases. The CDR3 spans 15 residues. Germline trimming cut 5 bases from V and 3 bases from J; bases unmatched to any gene: 8. Germline V gene data show CDR1 as SGHDN and CDR2 as FVKESK. Variable domain in full (rest from reference TRBV14 and TRBJ1-1): EAGVTQFPSHSVIEKGQTVTLRCDPISGHDNLYWYRRVMGKEIKFLLHFVKESKQDESGMPNNRFLAERTGGTYSTLKVQPAELEDSGVYFCASSAWTGRYTEAFFGQGTRLTVV.